This T cell receptor (beta chain) derives from a study of cytomegalovirus exposure and HLA in healthy donors. Whole-study findings and limits: The authors later linked a missense DCLRE1C variant to TCR beta V- and J-gene trimming.

A word on this clone: Its specificity is unknown.

CDR3 length: 16 amino acids. V was clipped by 6 bases and J by 4 bases; unmatched bases: 9. The germline V gene has CDR1 SGHNT and CDR2 YYREEE (reference sequence). The PCR contained 60 Vbeta and 13 Jbeta primers. In the authors' workflow: About 12 million of 75 million to 85 million unique TCR beta chains were shared, per a later count. The data were produced by immunoSEQ multiplex PCR, yet TCRdb's version contains in-frame clones alone and is incomplete. D and trimming come from the DNA, and the V and J calls and clone size come from that table. The sample records around 150,000 clones, 75% to 80% being singletons.

The J gene is TRBJ2-2, the V gene TRBV5-4; 10 nucleotides agree with TRBD2. The receptor was derived from a man between 45 and 60 years old in good health and CMV-seropositive. Sequencing input: PBMCs. CDR3 sequence reads: CASTDSGGSSTGELFF. The CDR3 bases are TGTGCCAGCACCGATAGCGGGGGGTCTTCCACCGGGGAGCTGTTTTTT.